The following is a T cell receptor beta chain sequence with its context. The authors' processing: Estimated nucleated cell counts came from reference gene primer amplification. Generated by immunoSEQ multiplex PCR, the TCRdb table keeps only in-frame clones and is missing some. V and J calls and clone size are copied from that table; D and trimming were computed from the DNA. The top ten hold around 4.2% of the sample, which has roughly 290,000 clones, just under 85% seen once. This sample was included in a study of blood T cell repertoires in COVID-19. Background on the study: COVID-19 samples collected from the United States, Italy and Spain covered acute and convalescent phases. T cells, B-cell-depleted T cells, or PBMCs supplied cDNA or gDNA.

The ends were cut back, 2 bases at V and 1 base at J, with 14 bases in the middle. CDR1 is SGHAT, CDR2 FQNNGV, per germline. The CDR3 length is 17 residues. Sequences were obtained from peripheral blood. This clonotype was sampled from a woman aged 45-59 years with active or convalescent COVID-19. The V and J genes are TRBV11-2 and TRBJ2-2; possibly TRBD2 for D (6 bases). CDR3 region: CASSLFKTRWNTGELFF. The CDR3 bases are TGTGCCAGCAGCTTATTTAAGACTAGATGGAACACCGGGGAGCTGTTTTTT.